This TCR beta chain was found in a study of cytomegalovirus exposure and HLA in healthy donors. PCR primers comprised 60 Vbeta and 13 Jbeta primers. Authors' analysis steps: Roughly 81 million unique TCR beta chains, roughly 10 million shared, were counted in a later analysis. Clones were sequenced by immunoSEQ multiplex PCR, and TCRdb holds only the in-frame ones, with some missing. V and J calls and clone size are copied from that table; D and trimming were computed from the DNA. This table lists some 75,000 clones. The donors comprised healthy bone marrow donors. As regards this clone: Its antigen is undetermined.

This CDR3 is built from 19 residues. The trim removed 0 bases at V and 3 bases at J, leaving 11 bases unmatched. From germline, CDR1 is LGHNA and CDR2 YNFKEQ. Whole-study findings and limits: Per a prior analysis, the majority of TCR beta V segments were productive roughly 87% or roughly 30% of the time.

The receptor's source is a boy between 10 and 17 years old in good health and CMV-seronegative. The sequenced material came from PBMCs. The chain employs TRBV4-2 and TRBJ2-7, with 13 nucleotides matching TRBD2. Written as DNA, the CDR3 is TGTGCCAGCAGCCAAGATCGGGGACTAGCGGGAAGAGGACGCTACGAGCAGTACTTC. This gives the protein CASSQDRGLAGRGRYEQYF.